This TCR beta chain was profiled in a study of control samples from healthy donors and cancer patients. Germline V gene sequence: CDR1 SNHLY, CDR2 FYNNEI. There are 13 residues in the CDR3. Trimming cost V 3 bases and J 3 bases, with 8 bases left between them. Measured with immunoSEQ multiplex PCR; TCRdb has only the in-frame clones, and not every one. The sample lists approximately 100,000 clones, roughly 86% occurring once. Sequenced material: blood. V and J are TRBV2 and TRBJ2-5; D is uncertain. The clonotype was recovered from a man aged 30-40 years in good health. This CDR3 reads CASSDLTKETQYF. CDR3 nucleotides: TGTGCCAGCAGTGATTTGACAAAAGAGACCCAGTACTTC.